Below, 21 T cell receptor beta chains from the same sample are listed, as sequenced in a study of T-cell reconstitution after alpha-beta-depleted transplantation in children (dated by TCRdb to about 2016). Library preparation used PCR. TCRdb shows the sequencer as Illumina HiSeq 2500. TCR libraries were prepared with molecular barcoding, using unique molecular identifiers to normalize TCRbeta repertoire quantification. The public reads were run again by TCRdb, first through fastp at Q25 and then through MiXCR, and only productive beta chains were kept. Rows with one shared CDR3 protein collapse into an entry with the most common genes and DNA. The sample table holds hundreds of thousands of distinct CDR3 sequences, of which about 16% were seen once. Jointly, the top ten make up 2.5% to 3.5% of the sample. This specimen was PBMCs from the stem cell graft donor, taken from the stem cell graft. These receptors were collected from a human donor who donated a stem cell graft to a child with acute lymphoblastic leukemia.

This clonotype turned up a few times. The rearrangement joins TRBV5-1 to TRBJ2-7, with D perhaps TRBD2 (6 bases). The CDR3 is 14 residues long. Trimming pared 2 bases from V and 1 base from J, leaving 10 bases between. Germline V lookup: CDR1 SGHRS, CDR2 YFSETQ. CDR3 protein: CASSFAGLSYEQYF. The CDR3 DNA sequence: TGCGCCAGCAGCTTTGCGGGATTATCCTACGAGCAGTACTTC.

This clonotype appeared a few times. The genes are TRBV4-1 and TRBJ2-3; D is unclear. This CDR3 contains 16 residues. The germline V and J ends were trimmed by 4 bases and 1 base, with 15 bases remaining between them. Germline V lookup: CDR1 MGHRA, CDR2 YSYEKL. CDR3 in amino acids: CASSPHDASGTDTQYF. The CDR3 DNA reads TGCGCCAGCAGCCCGCACGACGCTTCGGGCACAGATACGCAGTATTTT.

In this sample, this clonotype turned up a few times. The chain has TRBV12-3 or TRBV12-4 and TRBJ1-4; D gene uncertain. V gave up 9 bases and J gave up 7 bases, with 21 bases separating them. The CDR3 runs 15 residues. CDR3 sequence (DNA): TGTGCCAGTAGTGATATGGGCGCGAGCTCTGAAAAACTGTTTTTT. Protein: CASSDMGASSEKLFF.

This clonotype has a handful of counts. The chain couples TRBV7-9 to TRBJ1-2; 8 nucleotides align to TRBD1. The trim removed 4 bases at V and 6 bases at J, leaving 4 bases unmatched. Germline V gene data show CDR1 as SEHNR and CDR2 as FQNEAQ (reference sequence). This CDR3 region has 13 residues. The CDR3 spells CASSSDRGNGYTF. CDR3 coding DNA: TGTGCCAGCAGCTCAGACAGGGGCAATGGCTACACCTTC.

In its sample, this clonotype was seen many times. The chain recombines TRBV27 with TRBJ2-2; D unclear. The V end lost 3 bases, the J end lost 6 bases, and 5 bases lay between the germline ends. The CDR3 spans 12 residues. Germline CDR1 is MNHEY and CDR2 is SMNVEV (reference sequence). CDR3 nucleotide sequence: TGTGCCAGCAGTTTGTTTGCCGGGGAGCTGTTTTTT. Protein sequence: CASSLFAGELFF.

The chain couples TRBV18 to TRBJ2-7; 7 bases line up with TRBD1. After removal of 4 bases from V and 1 base from J, the junction contained 10 bases not matched to a gene. The CDR3 covers 16 residues. Germline loops: CDR1 KGHSH, CDR2 LQKENI. DNA of the CDR3: TGTGCCAGCTCACTACGACAGGGAGCCAGTTCCTACGAGCAGTACTTC. It codes for CASSLRQGASSYEQYF.

This clonotype was picked up a small number of times. J is TRBJ2-7 and V is TRBV6-5, with D possibly TRBD1 on 9 matching bases. Trimming removed 6 bases at V and 6 bases at J, with 18 bases between. Germline loops: CDR1 MNHEY, CDR2 SVGAGI. The length of the CDR3 is 14 residues. CDR3 sequence reads: CASSFGTGTSEQYF. CDR3 nucleotide sequence: TGTGCCAGCAGCTTTGGGACAGGGACTAGCGAGCAGTACTTC.

This clonotype was recorded a few times. This chain links TRBV7-9 with TRBJ2-7; TRBD1 matches at 8 bases. J gave up 4 bases and V 5 bases, and 10 bases lay outside the gene matches. The CDR3 has 15 amino acids. The germline gives CDR1 SEHNR, CDR2 FQNEAQ (reference sequence). As DNA, the CDR3 is TGTGCCAGCAGCGCAGACAGGGGCACCCTTTACGAGCAGTACTTC. Translation gives CASSADRGTLYEQYF.

V and J are TRBV6-1 and TRBJ1-4; D perhaps matches TRBD1 (6 bases). Deletions cut 7 bases from V and 3 bases from J, with 21 bases between. Germline V CDR1 and CDR2: MNHNS, SASEGT. The CDR3 has 17 residues. CDR3 sequence (DNA): TGTGCCAGCACCCTGCAGGGGCGTCAGAGAGCTAATGAAAAACTGTTTTTT. This sequence encodes CASTLQGRQRANEKLFF.

This sequence joins TRBV10-2 and TRBJ2-5; the D gene is possibly TRBD2 (6 bases). The CDR3 runs to 14 residues. Germline V gene data show CDR1 as WSHSY and CDR2 as SAAADI. V dropped 8 bases and J dropped 4 bases, with 17 bases sitting between them. The CDR3: CASFSGVKGETQYF. The DNA for the CDR3 is TGCGCCAGCTTTAGCGGAGTAAAAGGAGAGACCCAGTACTTC.

This clonotype was counted only a few times. The chain is built from TRBV29-1 and TRBJ2-7; D is uncertain. Trimming took off 6 bases at V and 0 bases at J, with 9 bases between the two ends. From germline, CDR1 is SQVTM and CDR2 ANQGSEA. The CDR3 has 12 residues. CDR3 in amino acids: CSVSGDSYEQYF. CDR3 bases: TGCAGCGTATCAGGAGACTCCTACGAGCAGTACTTC.

The CDR3 is CASSFGQSNSGANVLTF. The CDR3 coding sequence is TGTGCCAGTAGTTTCGGACAGAGCAACTCTGGGGCCAACGTCCTGACTTTC. The chain is built from TRBV19 and TRBJ2-6, with D possibly being TRBD1 (6 bases). Germline V lookup: CDR1 LNHDA, CDR2 SQIVND (reference sequence). This CDR3 region has 17 residues. V was shortened by 5 bases and J by 0 bases, with 14 bases between the two germline ends.

The chain joins TRBV13 to TRBJ2-7; 7 positions match TRBD2. Looked up from germline, CDR1 is PRHDT and CDR2 is FYEKMQ (reference sequence). This CDR3 is built from 14 residues. Losses at the gene ends were 4 bases for V and 6 bases for J; bases not matched to a gene: 9. The CDR3 protein is CASSSGRGSPEQYF. CDR3 nucleotides: TGTGCCAGCAGCTCCGGGCGGGGGAGCCCCGAGCAGTACTTC. Full variable domain (outside the CDR3, taken from reference TRBV13 and TRBJ2-7): AAGVIQSPRHLIKEKRETATLKCYPIPRHDTVYWYQQGPGQDPQFLISFYEKMQSDKGSIPDRFSAQQFSDYHSELNMSSLELGDSALYFCASSSGRGSPEQYFGPGTRLTVT.

This clonotype was found a few times. The chain links TRBV10-3 to TRBJ2-7; the D gene is possibly TRBD2 (5 bases). The V and J ends lost 6 bases and 2 bases respectively, with 11 bases between them. The CDR3 is 13 amino acids. Germline V gene data show CDR1 as ENHRY and CDR2 as SYGVKD. CDR3 amino acids: CAIRPSGTYEQYF. In DNA form, the CDR3 reads TGTGCCATCAGGCCGAGCGGTACCTACGAGCAGTACTTC.

This clonotype was observed at least ten times. The CDR3 nucleotides are TGCAGCGTTGAAGCCGGGAGGGACTACGAGCAGTACTTC. Amino acids: CSVEAGRDYEQYF. The chain uses TRBV29-1 and TRBJ2-7, with 8 bases lining up with TRBD2. After removal of 1 base from V and 3 bases from J, the junction contained 2 bases not matched to a gene. This CDR3 is built from 13 residues. Per the germline V gene, CDR1 is SQVTM and CDR2 is ANQGSEA.

The V gene is TRBV5-1, the J gene TRBJ2-2, with TRBD2 matching 8 bases. Trimming at V came to 0 bases and at J to 7 bases, leaving 8 bases not matched to a gene. CDR1 is SGHRS and CDR2 is YFSETQ in the germline V gene. This CDR3 is 16 amino acids long. CDR3 sequence (DNA): TGCGCCAGCAGCTTGGCGGGAGGGCCTCCCGGCGGGGAGCTGTTTTTT. Its protein product is CASSLAGGPPGGELFF.

This clonotype was seen a handful of times. The chain has TRBV20-1 and TRBJ2-1; 11 nucleotides agree with TRBD2. There are 15 residues in the CDR3. Losses at the gene ends were 0 bases for V and 4 bases for J; bases not matched to a gene: 2. From germline, CDR1 is DFQATT and CDR2 SNEGSKA (reference sequence). CDR3 protein: CSARDGTSGYNEQFF. The CDR3 DNA is TGCAGTGCTAGAGACGGGACTAGCGGATACAATGAGCAGTTCTTC.

The table lists this clonotype with a few counts. The chain recombines TRBV29-1 with TRBJ2-7, with D uncertain. Per germline, CDR1 SQVTM and CDR2 ANQGSEA. The CDR3 length is 12 residues. V gave up 3 bases and J gave up 2 bases, with 8 bases separating them. CDR3 in DNA: TGCAGCGTTGAGGGGAATACCTACGAGCAGTACTTC. As protein: CSVEGNTYEQYF.

The chain joins TRBV20-1 to TRBJ2-7, with TRBD2 identical over 7 bases. The CDR3 is made up of 16 amino acids. V dropped 4 bases and J dropped 2; count of bases not matched to a gene: 14. From germline, CDR1 is DFQATT and CDR2 SNEGSKA (reference sequence). The CDR3 nucleotides read TGCAGTGCTAACCCTAATTGGGGGACTACCGCCTACGAGCAGTACTTC. Amino acid sequence: CSANPNWGTTAYEQYF.

This clonotype has just a few counts. The chain recombines TRBV11-1 with TRBJ2-4; 8 bases match TRBD1. Trimming at V came to 4 bases and at J to 0 bases, leaving 14 bases not matched to a gene. The CDR3 has 19 residues. Germline CDR1 SGHAT, CDR2 FQDESV (reference sequence). CDR3 in amino acids: CASSSTGRGLTLAKNIQYF. The CDR3 DNA is TGTGCCAGCAGCTCCACCGGCAGGGGGCTTACCTTAGCCAAAAACATTCAGTACTTC. Together with reference TRBV11-1 and TRBJ2-4, the CDR3 gives the full variable domain: EAEVAQSPRYKITEKSQAVAFWCDPISGHATLYWYRQILGQGPELLVQFQDESVVDDSQLPKDRFSAERLKGVDSTLKIQPAELGDSAMYLCASSSTGRGLTLAKNIQYFGAGTRLSVL.

This chain connects TRBV6-6 to TRBJ1-4, with D tentatively TRBD1 (6 bases). Germline CDR1 and CDR2: MNHNY and SVGAGI (reference sequence). The V and J ends lost 10 bases and 3 bases respectively, with 12 bases between them. The CDR3 is 13 amino acids. The CDR3 sequence is CAITGSANEKLFF. CDR3 coding DNA: TGTGCCATTACAGGGTCGGCTAATGAAAAACTGTTTTTT.